This TCR beta chain was obtained from a study of primary melanoma T cells and metastatic recurrence (TCRdb year 2020). Broadly, across the study: A total of approximately 200 primary melanomas made up the cohort, all of stage T2 to T4 and more than 1 mm thick. The sequencing-derived T-cell fraction was compared with histopathological grading of tumor-infiltrating lymphocytes. The study examined whether T-cell fraction and T-cell repertoire clonality in primary melanoma tumors predicted patient outcome. The T-cell fraction measured by TCR beta sequencing was compared against progression-free survival as the clinical outcome.

Patients had primary melanoma that had been surgically resected and was considered potentially curable but at risk of metastatic recurrence. With regard to this clone: Its antigen has not been determined. Within one base of it there is no much larger clone, and no base qualities were kept.

Study-wide findings and limitations: The tumor T-cell fraction reportedly predicted progression-free survival independently of thickness, ulceration, mitotic rate and age. An effective T-cell-mediated antitumor response in primary melanoma was framed by the authors only as a suggestion, not a demonstrated mechanism. A T-cell fraction above 20% appeared protective regardless of ulceration status, mitotic rate or nodal disease. Adding T-cell fraction to tumor thickness reportedly improved progression-free survival prediction more than adding any other histopathological variable.

Library construction relied on the immunoSEQ multiplex PCR assay. High-throughput sequencing of the T-cell receptor beta chain was performed on primary melanoma tumor tissue. Concerning the study's data processing: Among the repertoire analyses were the distribution of insertions and deletions and the sharing of TCRB CDR3 between samples. A gradient-boosted model ranked how well the T-cell fraction predicted outcome compared with histopathological variables. The source is immuneACCESS, and TCRdb retained only in-frame sequences with V and J called. Part of the clones is not carried over; for the studies checked, unresolved V genes explain less than half of this, and the remainder is unexplained. Clone size and V and J calls were adopted from that table, with D and trimming inferred from the DNA. This sample is represented by under 600 clones; around 60% of them were singletons. Of the sample, around 10% falls within the top ten clones.

As encoded in the germline V gene, CDR1 is SGHDN while CDR2 is FVKESK. The CDR3, from cysteine to phenylalanine, totals 19 residues. The retained sequence is limited to the CDR3, 57 bases, with the frame set at the first base. Clipping removes 5 bases from V and 6 bases from J, with 16 as the unmatched junction base count. The source of this sequence is a human donor with melanoma. The chain uses TRBV14 and TRBJ1-4, with 12 central nucleotides matching TRBD1. The sequencing input was melanoma tumor tissue. The base sequence is TGTGCCAGCAGCTCATACCGGTCCCGGGACAGGGGGCGGCATGAAAAACTGTTTTTT. Its coded protein is CASSSYRSRDRGRHEKLFF.